The 17 T cell receptor beta chains below come from one sample, sequenced in a study of T cell repertoires in cytomegalovirus infection. TCRdb re-called the reads through MiXCR, storing one row per CDR3 protein. The data contain 680,000 or so distinct CDR3 sequences, less than 40% of them singletons. What was sequenced was PBMCs. The receptors originated from a human donor in good health (CMV status not recorded). Some clones in this sample may be carry-over from other donors' samples.

The chain is built from TRBV9 and TRBJ2-7, with 7 bases fitting TRBD1. Trimming removed 0 bases from V and 4 bases from J; junction bases left unmatched: 4. The CDR3 contains 14 residues. CDR1 is SGDLS and CDR2 is YYNGEE in the germline V gene. In DNA form, the CDR3 reads TGTGCCAGCAGCGTAGGGGGGACAGAGTACGAGCAGTACTTC. It encodes CASSVGGTEYEQYF.

This clonotype appeared a few times. The chain joins TRBV27 to TRBJ2-1; TRBD1 agrees at 9 bases. Germline CDR1 and CDR2: MNHEY and SMNVEV (reference sequence). The CDR3 loop spans 15 amino acids. V was clipped by 5 bases and J by 3 bases; unmatched bases: 5. This CDR3 is CASSTGGFNYNEQFF. The CDR3 nucleotides read TGTGCCAGCAGTACAGGGGGCTTCAACTACAATGAGCAGTTCTTC.

The chain uses TRBV28 and TRBJ1-6; a weak D match, TRBD1 (5 bases). Trimming took off 2 bases at V and 18 bases at J, with 14 bases between the two ends. The CDR3 covers 12 residues. The germline V gene encodes CDR1 MDHEN and CDR2 SYDVKM. This chain's CDR3 is CASSLGGTWPHF. The CDR3 nucleotides read TGTGCCAGCAGTTTAGGGGGGACCTGGCCCCACTTT.

V usage is TRBV20-1 and J usage is TRBJ2-7; D perhaps matches TRBD2 (6 bases). Germline CDR1 is DFQATT and CDR2 is SNEGSKA (reference sequence). The V end lost 5 bases, the J end lost 3 bases, and 29 bases lay between the germline ends. This CDR3 is 18 amino acids long. CDR3 DNA: TGCAGTGCTGGGGGGAAGATCGGTTTCGGGGTCGCCGACTACGAGCAGTACTTC. Protein sequence: CSAGGKIGFGVADYEQYF.

This clonotype was observed at least ten times. This chain uses TRBV7-9 with TRBJ2-5, with D possibly matching TRBD2 (5 bases). CDR1 SEHNR and CDR2 FQNEAQ come from the germline V gene (reference sequence). The V and J ends lost 3 bases and 5 bases respectively, with 10 bases between them. The CDR3 spans 13 residues. This CDR3 is CASSFRTGETQYF. CDR3 nucleotides: TGTGCCAGCAGCTTCCGGACGGGGGAGACCCAGTACTTC.

This clonotype has a handful of counts. The rearrangement links TRBV6-6 to TRBJ1-2, with 7 bases identical to TRBD1. CDR3 length equals 13 residues. J gave up 8 bases and V 5 bases, and 8 bases lay outside the gene matches. The germline V gene encodes CDR1 MNHNY and CDR2 SVGAGI (reference sequence). CDR3 in amino acids: CASSQQRDSGYTF. The CDR3 DNA sequence: TGTGCCAGCAGTCAACAAAGGGACAGCGGCTACACCTTC.

The CDR3 bases are TGCGCCAGCAGCGGCCGGTGGGGGGGGAACACTGAAGCTTTCTTT. It is translated as CASSGRWGGNTEAFF. The chain is built from TRBV5-1 and TRBJ1-1; perhaps TRBD1 as D (5 bases). The length of the CDR3 is 15 residues. V lost 4 bases to trimming and J lost 1 base, with 14 bases between them. Germline V gene sequence: CDR1 SGHRS, CDR2 YFSETQ.

A few counts support this clonotype. The V call is TRBV6-4, the J call TRBJ2-3; TRBD2 agrees at 14 bases. The CDR3 sequence is 17 residues long. Germline V lookup: CDR1 MRHNA, CDR2 SNTAGT. V gave up 0 bases and J gave up 1 base; unmatched junction bases: 0. CDR3 loop: CASSDSTSGGGTDTQYF. CDR3 in DNA: TGTGCCAGCAGTGACTCGACTAGCGGGGGGGGCACAGATACGCAGTATTTT.

The gene calls are TRBV7-6 and TRBJ1-1; 10 bases match TRBD1. This CDR3 is 15 amino acids long. Trimming cost V 6 bases and J 8 bases; bases outside gene matches: 12. Germline V gene data show CDR1 as SGHVS and CDR2 as FNYEAQ. The DNA of the CDR3 is TGTGCCAGCAGACTCTCCGGGACAGGGGCATCAGAAGCTTTCTTT. It yields the protein CASRLSGTGASEAFF.

J is TRBJ1-1 and V is TRBV28; the match to TRBD1 covers 7 bases. Germline V gene data show CDR1 as MDHEN and CDR2 as SYDVKM. This CDR3 region has 13 residues. The V segment lost 10 bases and the J segment 0 bases; nucleotides outside the gene matches: 5. For the CDR3, the DNA is TGTGCCACCATGGGACAGATGAACACTGAAGCTTTCTTT. Translating it yields CATMGQMNTEAFF.

Note on this clonotype: With a much larger clone just one base away, this may be a read error. The rearrangement links TRBV20-1 to TRBJ2-5; D not resolved. Germline CDR1 is DFQATT and CDR2 is SNEGSKA (reference sequence). This CDR3 is 14 amino acids long. The CDR3 bases are TGCAGTGCTATTTCCCACCCTGACCAGGAGACCCAGTACTTC. Amino acid sequence: CSAISHPDQETQYF.

The chain employs TRBV20-1 and TRBJ2-5; 8 bases are shared with TRBD2. The CDR3 extends over 13 amino acids. In germline, CDR1 is DFQATT, CDR2 SNEGSKA (reference sequence). V lost 5 bases, J lost 4 bases, and 6 bases stayed unmatched. CDR3 sequence reads: CSARRTSRETQYF. DNA of the CDR3: TGCAGTGCTCGAAGGACTAGCAGAGAGACCCAGTACTTC.

The chain links TRBV6-6 to TRBJ1-1; D not certain. Trimming removed 2 bases from V and 4 bases from J, with 11 bases in between. The CDR3 totals 14 residues. Looked up from germline, CDR1 is MNHNY and CDR2 is SVGAGI (reference sequence). DNA of the CDR3: TGTGCCAGCAGTTACGTCCCTGGTGTCACTGAAGCTTTCTTT. Amino acids: CASSYVPGVTEAFF.

This clonotype was seen ten or more times. The chain uses TRBV20-1 and TRBJ1-4, with 7 bases aligning to TRBD1. Germline V gives CDR1 DFQATT, CDR2 SNEGSKA (reference sequence). The CDR3 sequence is 15 residues long. The trim removed 5 bases at V and 4 bases at J, leaving 10 bases unmatched. The DNA for the CDR3 is TGCAGTGCTTCCTCTCCGGGACAGAGTAATGAAAAACTGTTTTTT. Protein: CSASSPGQSNEKLFF.

The genes are TRBV28 and TRBJ1-5; no reliable D call. Germline CDR1 and CDR2: MDHEN and SYDVKM. V lost 7 bases and J 4 bases, leaving 14 bases between the germline ends. The CDR3 length is 14 residues. CDR3 loop: CASIFSGRNQPQHF. CDR3 DNA sequence: TGTGCCAGCATTTTCAGCGGAAGAAATCAGCCCCAGCATTTT.

V and J are TRBV28 and TRBJ2-7; the match to TRBD2 covers 10 bases. This CDR3 has 13 amino acids. V was clipped by 8 bases and J by 5 bases; unmatched bases: 6. Looked up from germline, CDR1 is MDHEN and CDR2 is SYDVKM. CDR3 protein: CASQLAGRNEQYF. For the CDR3, the DNA is TGTGCCAGCCAACTAGCGGGAAGGAACGAGCAGTACTTC.

The chain uses TRBV6-5 and TRBJ1-1; tentatively, D is TRBD1 (5 bases). Per germline, CDR1 MNHEY and CDR2 SVGAGI. The V gene lost 4 bases and the J gene lost 3 bases, with 12 bases spanning the gap. This CDR3 is 14 amino acids long. The CDR3 is CASSLDISYTEAFF. DNA of the CDR3: TGTGCCAGCAGTTTGGACATATCCTACACTGAAGCTTTCTTT.